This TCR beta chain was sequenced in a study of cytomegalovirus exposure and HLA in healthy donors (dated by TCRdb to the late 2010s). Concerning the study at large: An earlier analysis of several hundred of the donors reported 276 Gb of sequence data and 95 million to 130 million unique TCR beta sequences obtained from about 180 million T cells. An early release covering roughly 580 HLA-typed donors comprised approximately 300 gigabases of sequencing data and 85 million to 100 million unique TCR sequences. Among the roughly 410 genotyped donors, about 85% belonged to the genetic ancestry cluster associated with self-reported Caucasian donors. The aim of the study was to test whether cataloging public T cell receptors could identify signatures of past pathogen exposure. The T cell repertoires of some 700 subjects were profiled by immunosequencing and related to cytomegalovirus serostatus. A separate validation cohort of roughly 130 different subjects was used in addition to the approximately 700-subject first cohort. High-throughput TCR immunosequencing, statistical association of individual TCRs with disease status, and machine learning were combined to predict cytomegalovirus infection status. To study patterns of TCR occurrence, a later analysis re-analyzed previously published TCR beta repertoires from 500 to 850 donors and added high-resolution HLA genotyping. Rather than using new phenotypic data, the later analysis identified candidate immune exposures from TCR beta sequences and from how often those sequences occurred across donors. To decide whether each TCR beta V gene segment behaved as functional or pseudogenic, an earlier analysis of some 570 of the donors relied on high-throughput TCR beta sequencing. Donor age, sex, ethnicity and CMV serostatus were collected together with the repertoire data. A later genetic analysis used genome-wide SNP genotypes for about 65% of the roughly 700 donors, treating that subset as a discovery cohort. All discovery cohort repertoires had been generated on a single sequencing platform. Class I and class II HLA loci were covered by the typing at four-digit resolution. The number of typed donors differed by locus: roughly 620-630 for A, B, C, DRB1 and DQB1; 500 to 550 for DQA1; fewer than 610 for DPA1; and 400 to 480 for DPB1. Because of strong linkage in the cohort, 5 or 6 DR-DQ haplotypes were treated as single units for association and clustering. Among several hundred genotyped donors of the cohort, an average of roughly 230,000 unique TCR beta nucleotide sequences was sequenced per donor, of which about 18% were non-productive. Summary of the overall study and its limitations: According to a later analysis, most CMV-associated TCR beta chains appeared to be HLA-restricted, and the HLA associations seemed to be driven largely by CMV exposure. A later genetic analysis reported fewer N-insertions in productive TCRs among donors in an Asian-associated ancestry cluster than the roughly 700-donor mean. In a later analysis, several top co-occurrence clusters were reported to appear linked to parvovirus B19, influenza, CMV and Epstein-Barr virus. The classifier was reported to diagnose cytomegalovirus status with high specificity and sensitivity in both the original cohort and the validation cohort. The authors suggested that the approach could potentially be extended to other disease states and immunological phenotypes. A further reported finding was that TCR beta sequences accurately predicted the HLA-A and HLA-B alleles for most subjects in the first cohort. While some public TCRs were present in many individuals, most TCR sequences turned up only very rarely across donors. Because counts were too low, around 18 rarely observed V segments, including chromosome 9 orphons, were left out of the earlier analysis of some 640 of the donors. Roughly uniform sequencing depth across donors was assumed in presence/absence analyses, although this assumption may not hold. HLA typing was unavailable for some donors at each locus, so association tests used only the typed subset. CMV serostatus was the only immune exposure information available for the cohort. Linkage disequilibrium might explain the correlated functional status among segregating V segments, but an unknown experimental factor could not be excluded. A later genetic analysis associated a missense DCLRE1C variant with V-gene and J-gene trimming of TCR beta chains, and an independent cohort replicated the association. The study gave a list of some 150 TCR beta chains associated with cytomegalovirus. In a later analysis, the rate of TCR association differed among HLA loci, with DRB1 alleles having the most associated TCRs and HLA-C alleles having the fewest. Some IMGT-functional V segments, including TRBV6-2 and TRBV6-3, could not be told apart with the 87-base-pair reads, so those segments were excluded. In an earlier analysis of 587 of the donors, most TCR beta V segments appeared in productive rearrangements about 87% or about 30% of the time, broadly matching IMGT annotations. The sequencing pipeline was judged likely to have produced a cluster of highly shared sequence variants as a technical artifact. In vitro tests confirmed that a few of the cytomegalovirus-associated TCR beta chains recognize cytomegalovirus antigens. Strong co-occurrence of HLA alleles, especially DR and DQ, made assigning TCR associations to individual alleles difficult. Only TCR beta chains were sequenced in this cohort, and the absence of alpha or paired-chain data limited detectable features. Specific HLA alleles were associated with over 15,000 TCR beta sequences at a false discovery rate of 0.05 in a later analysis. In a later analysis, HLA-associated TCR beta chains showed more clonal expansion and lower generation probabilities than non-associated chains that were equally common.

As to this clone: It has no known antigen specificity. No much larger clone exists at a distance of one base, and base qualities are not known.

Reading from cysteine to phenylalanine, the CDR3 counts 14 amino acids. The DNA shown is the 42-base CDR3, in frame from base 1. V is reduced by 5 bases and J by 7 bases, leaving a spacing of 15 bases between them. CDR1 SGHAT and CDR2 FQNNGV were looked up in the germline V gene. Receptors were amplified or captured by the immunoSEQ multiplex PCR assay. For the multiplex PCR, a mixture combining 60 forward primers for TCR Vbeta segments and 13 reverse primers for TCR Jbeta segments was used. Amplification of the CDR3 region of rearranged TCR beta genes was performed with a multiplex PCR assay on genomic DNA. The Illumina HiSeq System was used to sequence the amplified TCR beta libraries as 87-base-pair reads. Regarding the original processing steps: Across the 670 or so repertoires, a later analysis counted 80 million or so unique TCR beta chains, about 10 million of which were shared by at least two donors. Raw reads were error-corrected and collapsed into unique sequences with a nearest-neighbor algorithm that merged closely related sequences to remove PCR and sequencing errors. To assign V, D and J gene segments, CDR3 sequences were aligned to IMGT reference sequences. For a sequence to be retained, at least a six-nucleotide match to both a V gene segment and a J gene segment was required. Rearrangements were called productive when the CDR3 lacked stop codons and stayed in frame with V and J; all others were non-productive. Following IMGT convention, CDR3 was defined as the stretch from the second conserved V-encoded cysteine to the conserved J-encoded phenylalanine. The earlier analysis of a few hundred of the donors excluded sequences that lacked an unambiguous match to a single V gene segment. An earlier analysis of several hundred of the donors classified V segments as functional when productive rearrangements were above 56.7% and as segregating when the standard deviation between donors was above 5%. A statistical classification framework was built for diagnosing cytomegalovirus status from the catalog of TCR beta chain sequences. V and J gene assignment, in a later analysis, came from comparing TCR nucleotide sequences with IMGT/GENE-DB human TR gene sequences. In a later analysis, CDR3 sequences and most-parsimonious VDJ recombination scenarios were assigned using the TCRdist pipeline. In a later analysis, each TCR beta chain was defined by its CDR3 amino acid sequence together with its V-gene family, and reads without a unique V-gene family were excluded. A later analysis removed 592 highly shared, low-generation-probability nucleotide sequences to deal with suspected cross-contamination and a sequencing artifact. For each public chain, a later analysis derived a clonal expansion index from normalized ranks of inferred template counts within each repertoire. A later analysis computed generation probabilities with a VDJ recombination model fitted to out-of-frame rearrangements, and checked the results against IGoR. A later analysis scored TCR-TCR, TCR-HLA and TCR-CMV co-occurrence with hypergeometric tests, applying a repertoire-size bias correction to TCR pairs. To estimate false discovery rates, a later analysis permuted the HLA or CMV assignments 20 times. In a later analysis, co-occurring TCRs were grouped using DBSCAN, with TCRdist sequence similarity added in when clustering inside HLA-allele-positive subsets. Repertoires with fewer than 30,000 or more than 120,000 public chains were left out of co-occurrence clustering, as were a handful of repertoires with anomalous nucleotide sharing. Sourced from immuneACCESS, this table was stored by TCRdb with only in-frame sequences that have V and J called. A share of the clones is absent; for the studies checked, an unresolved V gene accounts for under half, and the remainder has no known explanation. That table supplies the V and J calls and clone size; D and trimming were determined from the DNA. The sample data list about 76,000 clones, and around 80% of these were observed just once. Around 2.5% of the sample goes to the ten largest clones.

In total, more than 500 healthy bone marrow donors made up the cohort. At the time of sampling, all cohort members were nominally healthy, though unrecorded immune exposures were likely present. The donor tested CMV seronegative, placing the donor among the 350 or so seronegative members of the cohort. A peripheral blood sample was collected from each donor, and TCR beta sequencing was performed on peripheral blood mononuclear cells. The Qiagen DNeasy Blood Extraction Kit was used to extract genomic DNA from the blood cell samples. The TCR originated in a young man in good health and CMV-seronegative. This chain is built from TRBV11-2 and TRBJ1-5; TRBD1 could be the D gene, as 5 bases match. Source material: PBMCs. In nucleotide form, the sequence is TGTGCCAGCAGCCCAGTGGGGGGACGGCAGCCCCAGCATTTT. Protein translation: CASSPVGGRQPQHF.